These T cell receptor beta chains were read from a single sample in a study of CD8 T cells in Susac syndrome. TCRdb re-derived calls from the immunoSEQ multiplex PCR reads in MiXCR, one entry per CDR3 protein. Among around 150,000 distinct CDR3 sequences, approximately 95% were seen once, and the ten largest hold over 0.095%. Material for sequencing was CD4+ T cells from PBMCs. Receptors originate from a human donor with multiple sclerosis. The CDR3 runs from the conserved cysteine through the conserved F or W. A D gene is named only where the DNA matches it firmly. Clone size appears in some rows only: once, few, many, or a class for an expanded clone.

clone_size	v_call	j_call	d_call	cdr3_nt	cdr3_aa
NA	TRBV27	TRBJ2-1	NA	TGTGCCAGCAGCGCCGGGGCCCGGCGACCCTCCTACAATGAGCAGTTCTTC	CASSAGARRPSYNEQFF
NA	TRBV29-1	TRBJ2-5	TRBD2	TGCAGCCACTATACTAGCGGGGGAACCCAGTACTTC	CSHYTSGGTQYF
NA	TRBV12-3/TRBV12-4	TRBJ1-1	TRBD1	TGTGCCAGCAGTTACCGGGACAGGGGGACTGAAGCTTTCTTT	CASSYRDRGTEAFF
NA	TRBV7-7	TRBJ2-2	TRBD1	TGTGCTAGCAGCCCGGGACAGGCTTACACCGGGGAGCTGTTTTTT	CASSPGQAYTGELFF
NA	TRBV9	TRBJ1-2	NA	TGTGCCAGCAGCGTAGAGCCGGGGTCGGACTATGGCTACACCTTC	CASSVEPGSDYGYTF
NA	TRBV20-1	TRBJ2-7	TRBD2	TGCAGCGCTATTGGACTAGCGGGAGTGCCCGAGCAGTACTTC	CSAIGLAGVPEQYF
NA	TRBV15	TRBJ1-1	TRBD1	TGTGCCACCAGCAGAGTTCATGACCGGGACAGACACACTGAAGCTTTCTTT	CATSRVHDRDRHTEAFF
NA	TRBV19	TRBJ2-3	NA	TGTGCCAGTAGTATCCGACGGGGGACCACAGATACGCAGTATTTT	CASSIRRGTTDTQYF
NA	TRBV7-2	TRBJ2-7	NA	TGTGCCAGCAGCACCTTTGCCGAGCAGTACTTC	CASSTFAEQYF
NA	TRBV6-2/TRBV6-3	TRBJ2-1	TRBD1	TGTGCCAGCAGTAAACAGGGGAGTGAGCAGTTCTTC	CASSKQGSEQFF
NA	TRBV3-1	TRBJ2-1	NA	TGTGCCAGCAGCGACACAGGGACTGAGCAGTTCTTC	CASSDTGTEQFF
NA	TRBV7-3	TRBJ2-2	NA	TGTGCCAGCAGCTTCAGGGGGAACACCGGGGAGCTGTTTTTT	CASSFRGNTGELFF
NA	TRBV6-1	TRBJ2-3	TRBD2	TGTGCCAGCAGTGCGTTAGCGGGAGTGAGCACAGATACGCAGTATTTT	CASSALAGVSTDTQYF
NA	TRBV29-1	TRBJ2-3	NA	TGCAGCGTTTTCTGGGGAGATACGCAGTATTTT	CSVFWGDTQYF
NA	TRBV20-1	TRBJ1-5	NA	TGCAGTGCTAGACGAAGGGGATACGGGCCCCAGCATTTT	CSARRRGYGPQHF
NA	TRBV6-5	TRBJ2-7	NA	TGTGCCAGCAGTTTAGACAGGACCTATAGCAGCTCCTACGAGCAGTACTTC	CASSLDRTYSSSYEQYF
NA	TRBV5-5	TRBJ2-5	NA	TGTGCCAGCAGCTTGGCATCGTGGCAAGAGACCCAGTACTTC	CASSLASWQETQYF
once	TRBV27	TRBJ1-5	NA	TGTGCCAGCAGCCCCGGGGGGGCTGGCAATCAGCCCCAGCATTTT	CASSPGGAGNQPQHF
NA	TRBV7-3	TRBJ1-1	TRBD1	TGTGCCAGCAGCTTGACAGGGCTCAACACTGAAGCTTTCTTT	CASSLTGLNTEAFF
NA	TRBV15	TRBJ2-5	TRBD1	TGTGCCACCAGCACCCGACAGGGTCCCACGGAGACCCAGTACTTC	CATSTRQGPTETQYF
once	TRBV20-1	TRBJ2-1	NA	TGCAGTGCGAGACGGGGGACCCCCTACAATGAGCAGTTCTTC	CSARRGTPYNEQFF
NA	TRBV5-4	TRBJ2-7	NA	TGTGCCAGCAGAGTCGGAGGGACCTACGAGCAGTACTTC	CASRVGGTYEQYF
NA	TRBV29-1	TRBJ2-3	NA	TGCAGCGTTGATCTCAGGGGCACAGATACGCAGTATTTT	CSVDLRGTDTQYF
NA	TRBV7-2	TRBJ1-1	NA	TGTGCCAGCAGGCCAGAGTACACTGAAGCTTTCTTT	CASRPEYTEAFF
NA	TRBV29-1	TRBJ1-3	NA	TGCAGCGCCAACTCTGGAAACACCATATATTTT	CSANSGNTIYF
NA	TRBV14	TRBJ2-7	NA	TGTGCCAGCAGCCGGGACAAATACTACGAGCAGTACTTC	CASSRDKYYEQYF
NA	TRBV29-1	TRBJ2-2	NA	TGCAGCGCCCTCAGGGGTACGAACACCGGGGAGCTGTTTTTT	CSALRGTNTGELFF
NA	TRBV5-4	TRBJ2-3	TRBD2	TGTGCCAGCAGCGACGGGACTAGCGGAGTCACAGATACGCAGTATTTT	CASSDGTSGVTDTQYF
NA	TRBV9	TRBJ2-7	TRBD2	TGTGCCAGCAGCGTCGGACTAGCGGAGTCCTACGAGCAGTACTTC	CASSVGLAESYEQYF
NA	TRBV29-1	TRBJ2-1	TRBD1	TGCAGCGTTGCAAGGGACAGGGATCCCGATGAGCAGTTCTTC	CSVARDRDPDEQFF
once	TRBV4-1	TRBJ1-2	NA	TGCGCCAGCAGCCAACCGGGCAGACCAGTTAACTATGGCTACACCTTC	CASSQPGRPVNYGYTF
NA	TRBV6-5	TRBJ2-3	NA	TGTGCCAGCAGTTACGAGAGAGCGGGTACGCAGTATTTT	CASSYERAGTQYF
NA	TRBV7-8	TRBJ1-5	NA	TGTGCCAGCAGCTTATCCGATTATAGCAATCAGCCCCAGCATTTT	CASSLSDYSNQPQHF
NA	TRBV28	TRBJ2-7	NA	TGTGCCAGCAGCCCTGCCGGCCAGGGCTCCTACGAGCAGTACTTC	CASSPAGQGSYEQYF
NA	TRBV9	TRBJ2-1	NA	TGTGCCAGCAGCGCGGGAGTTGAGCAGTTCTTC	CASSAGVEQFF
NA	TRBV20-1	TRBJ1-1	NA	TGCAGTGCTAGAGTGGTCACTGAAGCTTTCTTT	CSARVVTEAFF
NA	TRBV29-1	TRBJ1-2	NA	TGCAGCGTTGTACAGGGAGGCGCTGGCTACACCTTC	CSVVQGGAGYTF
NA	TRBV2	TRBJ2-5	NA	TGTGCCAGCAGTGGGCTGGGAATGGGCAAGACCCAGTACTTC	CASSGLGMGKTQYF
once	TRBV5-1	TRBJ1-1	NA	TGCGCCAGCAGCTTGGATCTTGGAGGCACTGAAGCTTTCTTT	CASSLDLGGTEAFF
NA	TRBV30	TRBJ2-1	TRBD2	TGTGCCTGGAACCGCCTGGGTATAGCGGGGGCCGGGACGGGTGAGCAGTTCTTC	CAWNRLGIAGAGTGEQFF
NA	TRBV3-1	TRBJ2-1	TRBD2	TGTGCCAGCAGCCAAGGGACTAGCGGGAGGCATGAGCAGTTCTTC	CASSQGTSGRHEQFF
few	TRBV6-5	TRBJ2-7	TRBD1	TGTGCCAGCAGTTCCCGACAGGGAAGCTCCTACGAGCAGTACTTC	CASSSRQGSSYEQYF
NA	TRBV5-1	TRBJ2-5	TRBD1	TGCGCCAGCAGCACAGGGACAGGGACAGAGACCCAGTACTTC	CASSTGTGTETQYF
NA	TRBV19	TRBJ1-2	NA	TGTGCCAGTAGTGCACGGGAAGTAAATGGCTACACCTTC	CASSAREVNGYTF
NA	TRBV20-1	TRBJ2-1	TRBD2	TGCAGTGCTAGAGAGGTGCGGGGGGGCCTGGCCTACAATGAGCAGTTCTTC	CSAREVRGGLAYNEQFF
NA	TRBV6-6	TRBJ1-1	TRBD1	TGTGCCAGCAGCAATACGCGACAGGGGGATGAAGCTTTCTTT	CASSNTRQGDEAFF
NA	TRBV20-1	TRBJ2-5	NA	TGCAGTGCTAACGACCTAGCCGGTCTCGAGACCCAGTACTTC	CSANDLAGLETQYF
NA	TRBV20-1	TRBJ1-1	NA	TGCAGTGCTAGAGATGTGACCCTGGTTGGAGAAGCTTTCTTT	CSARDVTLVGEAFF
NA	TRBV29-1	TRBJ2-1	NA	TGCAGCGCCGATCGCCGGACAACGCCTTCCAATGAGCAGTTCTTC	CSADRRTTPSNEQFF
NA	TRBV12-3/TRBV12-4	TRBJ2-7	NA	TGTGCCAGCAGTTTGCGGTTACTCGGGGACGAGCAGTACTTC	CASSLRLLGDEQYF
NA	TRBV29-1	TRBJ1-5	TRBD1	TGCAGCGTTGAAGTGGCAGGGGGCAGCAATCAGCCCCAGCATTTT	CSVEVAGGSNQPQHF
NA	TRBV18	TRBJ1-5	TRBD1	TGTGCCAGCTCACATGGATCACTTAGGACAGGGGGCAATCAGCCCCAGCATTTT	CASSHGSLRTGGNQPQHF
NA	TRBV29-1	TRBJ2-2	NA	TGCAGCGCCCTGGGGGGGCGCGACACCGGGGAGCTGTTTTTT	CSALGGRDTGELFF